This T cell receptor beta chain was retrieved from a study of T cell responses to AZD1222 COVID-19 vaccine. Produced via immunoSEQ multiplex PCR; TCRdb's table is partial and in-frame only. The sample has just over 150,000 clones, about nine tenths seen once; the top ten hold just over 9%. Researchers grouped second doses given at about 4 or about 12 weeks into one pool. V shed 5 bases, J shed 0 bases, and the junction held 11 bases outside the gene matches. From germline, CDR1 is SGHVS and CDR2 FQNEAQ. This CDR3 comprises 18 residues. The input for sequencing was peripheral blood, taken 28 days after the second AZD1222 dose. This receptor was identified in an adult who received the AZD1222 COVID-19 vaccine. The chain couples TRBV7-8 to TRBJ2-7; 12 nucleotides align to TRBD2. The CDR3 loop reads CASSHTSLTSGSSYEQYF. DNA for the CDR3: TGTGCCAGCAGCCATACAAGCTTGACTAGCGGGAGCTCCTACGAGCAGTACTTC.